The entry below describes one TCR beta chain. Amplification of TCR alpha and beta CDR3 regions from RNA used iRepertoire nested multiplex PCR. Using its own MiXCR run on the multiplex PCR reads, TCRdb lists one record per CDR3 protein. Among around 150,000 distinct CDR3 sequences listed, roughly two fifths were seen once. Germline V gene sequence: CDR1 MNHEY, CDR2 SMNVEV (reference sequence). CDR3 size: 13 residues. The V end lost 6 bases, the J end lost 0 bases, and 8 bases lay between the germline ends. This specimen belongs to a study of glioma-infiltrating T cells. The specimen was glioma tissue, nonneoplastic brain tissue, or PBMCs (not recorded which). This receptor was identified in a human donor with low-grade glioma or glioblastoma, undergoing nonglioma brain surgery, or in good health (not recorded which). The V and J genes are TRBV27 and TRBJ2-5; no reliable D call. The CDR3 region is CASSPLYQETQYF. CDR3 DNA sequence: TGTGCCAGCAGCCCTCTGTACCAAGAGACCCAGTACTTC.